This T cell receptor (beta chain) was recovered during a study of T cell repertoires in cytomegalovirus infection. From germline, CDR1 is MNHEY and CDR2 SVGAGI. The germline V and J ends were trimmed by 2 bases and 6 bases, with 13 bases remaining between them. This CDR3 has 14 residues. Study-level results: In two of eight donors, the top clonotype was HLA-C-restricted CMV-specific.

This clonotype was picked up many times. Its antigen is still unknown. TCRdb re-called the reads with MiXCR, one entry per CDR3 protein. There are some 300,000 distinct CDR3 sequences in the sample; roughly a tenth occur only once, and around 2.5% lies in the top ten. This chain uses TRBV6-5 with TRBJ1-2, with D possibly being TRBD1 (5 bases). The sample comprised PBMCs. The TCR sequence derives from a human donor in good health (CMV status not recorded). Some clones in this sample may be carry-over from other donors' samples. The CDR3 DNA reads TGTGCCAGCAGTTACGCCCGCGCGGGGGATGGCTACACCTTC. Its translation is CASSYARAGDGYTF.